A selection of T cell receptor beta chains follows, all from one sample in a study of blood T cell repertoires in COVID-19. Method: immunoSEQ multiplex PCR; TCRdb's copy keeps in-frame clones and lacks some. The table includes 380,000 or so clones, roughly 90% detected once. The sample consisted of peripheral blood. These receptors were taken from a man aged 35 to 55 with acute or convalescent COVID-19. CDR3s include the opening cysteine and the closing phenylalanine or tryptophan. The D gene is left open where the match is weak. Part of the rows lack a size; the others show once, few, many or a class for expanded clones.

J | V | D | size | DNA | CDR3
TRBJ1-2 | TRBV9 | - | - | TGTGCCAGCAGCGTTCTACAGGGCCTCGGCGGCTACACCTTC | CASSVLQGLGGYTF
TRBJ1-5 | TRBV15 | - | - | TGTGCCACCAGCAGGGGGCGGGGGAATCAGCCCCAGCATTTT | CATSRGRGNQPQHF
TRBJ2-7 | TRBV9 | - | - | TGTGCCAGCAGCGTAGGGCTAGCGAGCTACGAGCAGTACTTC | CASSVGLASYEQYF
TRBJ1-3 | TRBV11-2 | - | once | TGTGCCAGCAGCTATGGGTCAGGGGCTGGAAACACCATATATTTT | CASSYGSGAGNTIYF
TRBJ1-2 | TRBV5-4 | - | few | TGTGCCAGCAGCCCCGGGGGGGTCTATGGCTACACCTTC | CASSPGGVYGYTF
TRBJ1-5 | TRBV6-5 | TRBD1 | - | TGTGCCAGCAGCCGAGGGACAGGGGACCAGCCCCAGCATTTT | CASSRGTGDQPQHF
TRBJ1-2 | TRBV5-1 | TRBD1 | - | TGCGCCAGCAGCCCCCGGACAGGGGCTAATGGCTACACCTTC | CASSPRTGANGYTF
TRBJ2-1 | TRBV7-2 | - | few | TGTGCCAGCAGCCTCGCAGGGGTGTCCTACAATGAGCAGTTCTTC | CASSLAGVSYNEQFF
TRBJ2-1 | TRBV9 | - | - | TGTGCCAGCAGTCCAGGCTCCTACAATGAGCAGTTCTTC | CASSPGSYNEQFF
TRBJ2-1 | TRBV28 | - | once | TGTGCCAGCAGGCGGGTTGAGCAGTTCTTC | CASRRVEQFF
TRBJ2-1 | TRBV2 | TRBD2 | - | TGTGCCAGCAGTGTTGTCGCTAGCGGGAGGCTGAGCTCCTACAATGAGCAGTTCTTC | CASSVVASGRLSSYNEQFF
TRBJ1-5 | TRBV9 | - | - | TGTGCCAGCAGCGGGGGGGGCGTAGATCAGCCCCAGCATTTT | CASSGGGVDQPQHF
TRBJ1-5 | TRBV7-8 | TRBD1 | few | TGTGCCAGCAGCTACACAGGGGGCAATCAGCCCCAGCATTTT | CASSYTGGNQPQHF
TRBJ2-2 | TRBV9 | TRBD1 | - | TGTGCCAGCCGAGAAGACAGGGTTGGGGATGCCGGGGAGCTGTTTTTT | CASREDRVGDAGELFF
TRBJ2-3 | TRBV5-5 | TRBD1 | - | TGTGCCAGCAGCTTCGGACAGGGAGGTTCAGATACGCAGTATTTT | CASSFGQGGSDTQYF
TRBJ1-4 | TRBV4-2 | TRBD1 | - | TGTGCCAGCAGCCAAGAGGGGACAGGGGGCGGTGAAAAACTGTTTTTT | CASSQEGTGGGEKLFF
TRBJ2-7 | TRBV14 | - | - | TGTGCCAGCAGCCTAATGACAGGCGCCTACGAGCAGTACTTC | CASSLMTGAYEQYF
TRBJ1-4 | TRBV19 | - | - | TGTGCCAGTAGAGAGGAGATAAATGAAAAACTGTTTTTT | CASREEINEKLFF
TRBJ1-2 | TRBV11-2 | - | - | TGTGCCAGCAGTTTCCTCAGGGGACCGGGCTATGGCTACACCTTC | CASSFLRGPGYGYTF
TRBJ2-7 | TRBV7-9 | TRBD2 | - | TGTGCCAGCAGCTTCCCTGGGGGGGGTCGGTACTTC | CASSFPGGGRYF
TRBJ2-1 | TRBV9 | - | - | TGTGCCAGCAGCGTAGCGGCCCAGGGGCGCTCCTACAATGAGCAGTTCTTC | CASSVAAQGRSYNEQFF
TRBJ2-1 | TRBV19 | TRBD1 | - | TGTGCCAGTAGTATATCGGGACAGGGGAACAATGAGCAGTTCTTC | CASSISGQGNNEQFF
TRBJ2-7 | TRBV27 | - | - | TGTGCCAGCAGATTGGACAGGAGGGGGTACGAGCAGTACTTC | CASRLDRRGYEQYF
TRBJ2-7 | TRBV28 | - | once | TGTGCCAGCAGTTTTCAAACTCTTCGTGGGAGCGACGAGCAGTACTTC | CASSFQTLRGSDEQYF
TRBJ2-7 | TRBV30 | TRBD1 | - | TGTGCCTGGACCGGGACAGGCTCCTACGAGCAGTACTTC | CAWTGTGSYEQYF
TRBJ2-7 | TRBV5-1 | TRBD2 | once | TGCGCCAGCAGCTTGGCAGCGGGAAACACTGGCTACGAGCAGTACTTC | CASSLAAGNTGYEQYF
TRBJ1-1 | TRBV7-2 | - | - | TGTGCCAGCAGCTTAGCGTCCCGGTCCACCGTCCTGCGGGACACTGAAGCTTTCTTT | CASSLASRSTVLRDTEAFF
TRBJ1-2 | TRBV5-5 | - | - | TGTGCCAGCAGCAGGAGCCCCAATAGTAACTATGGCTACACCTTC | CASSRSPNSNYGYTF
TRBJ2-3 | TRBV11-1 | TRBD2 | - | TGTGCCAGCAGCCGTAGCGGGACTGACACAGATACGCAGTATTTT | CASSRSGTDTDTQYF
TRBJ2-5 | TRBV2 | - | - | TGTGCCAGCTCGGGGAACCAAGAGACCCAGTACTTC | CASSGNQETQYF
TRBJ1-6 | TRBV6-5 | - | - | TGTGCCAGCAGCCCCTCTTTGGGCGGGTTTTCACCCCTCCACTTT | CASSPSLGGFSPLHF
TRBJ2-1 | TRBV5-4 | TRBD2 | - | TGTGCCAGCAGCCCCAGCGGGAGGGATTACAATGAGCAGTTCTTC | CASSPSGRDYNEQFF
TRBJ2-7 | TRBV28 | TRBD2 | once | TGTGCCAGCAGTCCCCTCAGTGGACTAGCGGGAGAAGAGCAGTACTTC | CASSPLSGLAGEEQYF
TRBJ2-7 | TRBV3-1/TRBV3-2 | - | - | TGTGCCAGCAGCCCCTACAGGGACTCCTACGAGCAGTACTTC | CASSPYRDSYEQYF
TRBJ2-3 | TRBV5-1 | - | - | TGCGCCAGCAGCTTGGAGTGGGGCGGAGGCACAGATACGCAGTATTTT | CASSLEWGGGTDTQYF
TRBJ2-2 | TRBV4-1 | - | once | TGCGCCAGCAGCCCTAGTCGGGAGAGGGAGCTGTTTTTT | CASSPSRERELFF
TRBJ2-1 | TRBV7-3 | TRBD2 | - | TGTGCCAGCAGCTTGCTTCCGGCTAGCGGGGGGGCTTGGTACAATGAGCAGTTCTTC | CASSLLPASGGAWYNEQFF
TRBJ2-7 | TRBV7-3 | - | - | TGTGCCAGCAGGCGGACAAACAGCTCCTACGAGCAGTACTTC | CASRRTNSSYEQYF
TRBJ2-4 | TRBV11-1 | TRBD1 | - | TGTGCCAGCAGCTCGCGCACAGGGGTTCTGATGAACATTCAGTACTTC | CASSSRTGVLMNIQYF
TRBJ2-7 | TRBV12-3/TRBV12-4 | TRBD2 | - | TGTGCCACCAGTTTAGGACTAGGCTACGAGCAGTACTTC | CATSLGLGYEQYF
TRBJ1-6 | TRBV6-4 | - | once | TGTGCCAGCTCGGACAACAATAATTCACCCCTCCACTTT | CASSDNNNSPLHF
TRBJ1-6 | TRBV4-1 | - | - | TGCGCCAGCAGCCAGGGGAGGCCGCAGACACCCCTCCACTTT | CASSQGRPQTPLHF
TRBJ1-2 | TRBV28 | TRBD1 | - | TGTGCCAGCAGTCCGGACAGGGGGCGGTGGTACTATGGCTACACCTTC | CASSPDRGRWYYGYTF
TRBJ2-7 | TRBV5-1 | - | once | TGCGCCAGCAGCTTTACAACAGACCTCGAAGGCGAGCAGTACTTC | CASSFTTDLEGEQYF
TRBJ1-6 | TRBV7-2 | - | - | TGTGCCAGCAGCTTGTGGGGGCCAAGCTCCTATAATTCACCCCTCCACTTT | CASSLWGPSSYNSPLHF
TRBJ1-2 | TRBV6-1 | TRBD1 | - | TGTGCCAGCAGCAGGGACAGGAGAGGCTATGGCTACACCTTC | CASSRDRRGYGYTF
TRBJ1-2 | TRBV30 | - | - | TGTGCCTGGAGTGTAATGGGGCTTCGAGGCTACACCTTC | CAWSVMGLRGYTF
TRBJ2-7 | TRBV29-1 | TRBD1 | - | TGCAGCGCGCGACAGGGGGCGACCTACGAGCAGTACTTC | CSARQGATYEQYF